This T cell receptor (beta chain) came from a study of brain T cells in children with intractable seizures. Surgery cases with the highest brain T cell transcript signatures were chosen for sequencing. Pre-surgery treatment included at least one anti-epileptic drug. Notes on the study in general: Pre- and post-surgery blood differed in depth, so pre-surgery absences may be undersampling. HCMV serostatus was not known, and viral specificity came from CDR3 similarity only.

Concerning this clone itself: Its specificity is unknown.

Produced via immunoSEQ multiplex PCR; TCRdb's table is partial and in-frame only. The sample consists of around 100,000 clones, roughly 94% of them appearing once. This TCR was recovered from a boy under two years old with hemimegalencephaly and intractable seizures. The starting material was peripheral blood, obtained at surgery.

CDR3 loop: CASSNRQGGQFF. The CDR3, as DNA: TGTGCCAGCAGTAATCGACAGGGTGGGCAGTTCTTC. J is TRBJ2-1 and V is TRBV6-2 or TRBV6-3, with 7 nucleotides matching TRBD1. This CDR3 contains 12 residues. Trimming cost V 5 bases and J 12 bases; bases outside gene matches: 7. The germline gives CDR1 MNHEY, CDR2 SVGEGT.